This T cell receptor beta chain comes out of a study of human T cells and chemical hapten exposure. Many counts were recorded for this clonotype. Its matching antigen is unknown. Specified time point: patch test 2, 6 weeks after DPC sensitization. Indicated treatment: therapeutic diphenylcyclopropenone sensitization with weekly scalp DPC. Whole-study results and caveats: Significantly greater numbers of large CDR3 similarity clusters came from expanded TCRs than from controls.

MiXCR, run by TCRdb on the RACE reads, gives a single entry per CDR3 protein. The data contain about 80,000 distinct CDR3 sequences, around 9.6% of them singletons. This sequence originates from a woman between 25 and 40 years old with alopecia areata. Some clones in this sample may be carry-over from other donors' samples. The material sequenced was whole blood, taken in connection with sensitization to the hapten diphenylcyclopropenone (DPC).

CDR3 in amino acids: CASSFLGTEAFF. Written as DNA, the CDR3 is TGTGCCAGCAGCTTCCTGGGCACTGAAGCTTTCTTT. The chain is built from TRBV7-2 and TRBJ1-1; D gene ambiguous. Trimming stripped 3 bases from V and 4 bases from J, with 6 bases between. CDR3 length: 12 amino acids. From germline, CDR1 is SGHTA and CDR2 FQGNSA.